The TCR beta chain described here comes from a study of cytomegalovirus exposure and HLA in healthy donors (dated by TCRdb to the late 2010s). With regard to the full study: According to an earlier analysis of around 600 of the donors, about 179 million T cells yielded some 110 million unique TCR beta sequences and approximately 300 Gb of sequence data. In an earlier analysis of a few hundred of the donors, high-throughput TCR beta sequencing was used to judge whether each TCR beta V gene segment behaved as functional or pseudogenic. Genome-wide SNP genotypes for about 65% of the roughly 670 donors were used in a later genetic analysis, which treated that subset as a discovery cohort. To study patterns of TCR occurrence, a later analysis re-analyzed previously published TCR beta repertoires from around 700 donors and added high-resolution HLA genotyping. Donor age, sex, ethnicity and CMV serostatus were collected together with the repertoire data. In addition to the first cohort of around 670 subjects, a separate validation cohort of approximately 130 different subjects was used. The study aimed to test whether cataloging public T cell receptors could reveal signatures of past pathogen exposure. Four or five DR-DQ haplotypes were handled as single units for association and clustering because linkage in the cohort was strong. Across about 380 genotyped donors of the cohort, an average of about 240,000 unique TCR beta nucleotide sequences per donor were sequenced, and roughly 18% of those sequences were non-productive. Both class I and class II loci were covered by HLA typing, at four-digit resolution. The study profiled the T cell repertoires of under 700 subjects by immunosequencing and related them to cytomegalovirus serostatus. An early release covering roughly 600 HLA-typed donors comprised about 300 gigabases of sequencing data and tens of millions of unique TCR sequences. The later analysis used no new phenotypic data to find candidate immune exposures, relying instead on TCR beta sequences and their occurrence across donors. Typing coverage differed by locus: A, B, C, DRB1 and DQB1 were typed in about 620-630 donors, DQA1 in 500 to 550, DPA1 in approximately 600, and DPB1 in 450 to 480. Every discovery cohort repertoire had been produced on one sequencing platform. The genetic ancestry cluster associated with self-reported Caucasian donors included over 65% of the 398 genotyped donors. The study combined high-throughput TCR immunosequencing, statistical association of individual TCRs with disease status, and machine learning to predict cytomegalovirus infection status.

The method behind the library was the immunoSEQ multiplex PCR assay. A mixture of 60 forward primers for TCR Vbeta segments and 13 reverse primers for TCR Jbeta segments was used in the multiplex PCR. The CDR3 region of rearranged TCR beta genes was amplified from genomic DNA by a multiplex PCR assay. On the Illumina HiSeq System, the amplified TCR beta libraries were sequenced as 87-base-pair reads. The authors processed their data as follows. Across the roughly 640 repertoires, a later analysis counted 80 million or so unique TCR beta chains, 9.5 million to 12 million of which were shared by at least two donors. Raw reads were error-corrected and collapsed into unique sequences by a nearest-neighbor algorithm in which closely related sequences were merged to remove PCR and sequencing errors. To assign V, D and J gene segments, CDR3 sequences were aligned to IMGT reference sequences. For a sequence to be retained, a match of at least six nucleotides to both a V gene segment and a J gene segment was required. A rearrangement counted as productive if the CDR3 had no stop codons and remained in frame with V and J, and every other rearrangement counted as non-productive. CDR3 was defined by IMGT convention, running from the second conserved V-encoded cysteine to the conserved J-encoded phenylalanine. Sequences without an unambiguous match to a single V gene segment were excluded from the earlier analysis of over 500 of the donors. An earlier analysis of fewer than 650 of the donors classified V segments as functional when productive rearrangements were above 56.7% and as segregating when the standard deviation between donors was above 5%. A statistical classification framework was built for diagnosing cytomegalovirus status from the catalog of TCR beta chain sequences. A later analysis assigned V and J genes by comparing TCR nucleotide sequences with IMGT/GENE-DB human TR gene sequences. Using the TCRdist pipeline, a later analysis assigned CDR3 sequences along with most-parsimonious VDJ recombination scenarios. In a later analysis, each TCR beta chain was defined by its CDR3 amino acid sequence together with its V-gene family, and reads lacking a unique V-gene family were excluded. A later analysis removed 550 to 700 highly shared, low-generation-probability nucleotide sequences to deal with suspected cross-contamination and a sequencing artifact. In a later analysis, a clonal expansion index for each public chain was calculated from normalized within-repertoire ranks of inferred template counts. In a later analysis, generation probabilities were computed with a VDJ recombination model fitted to out-of-frame rearrangements, and the resulting probabilities were checked against IGoR. In a later analysis, hypergeometric tests were used to score TCR-TCR, TCR-HLA and TCR-CMV co-occurrence, with a repertoire-size bias correction applied to TCR pairs. In a later analysis, false discovery rates were estimated by permuting HLA or CMV assignments 20 times. In a later analysis, co-occurring TCRs were grouped using DBSCAN, with TCRdist sequence similarity added in when clustering inside HLA-allele-positive subsets. For co-occurrence clustering, repertoires with fewer than 30,000 or more than 120,000 public chains were excluded, along with roughly 5 repertoires with anomalous nucleotide sharing. TCRdb took over this immuneACCESS table, retaining in-frame rearrangements with V and J assigned. Such tables are incomplete; in checked studies, under half of the missing clones stem from an unresolved V gene, and the remainder is unexplained. The DNA gave D and trimming, while V, J and clone size come from that table. Here the sample has about 97,000 clones; 63% occur a single time. Less than 5% of the sample belongs to the ten largest clones.

This clone was counted between two and nine times. Its binding antigen is unknown. No qualities accompany the bases; no much larger clone lies one base away. The CDR1 and CDR2 encoded by the germline V gene (reference sequence) are SGHNT and YYREEE. From V the trimming removes 3 bases and from J it removes 7 bases, while the gene matches leave 12 bases of the junction unaccounted for. From cysteine to phenylalanine, the CDR3 is 17 amino acids long. Just CDR3 DNA is preserved here, 51 bases in frame from base 1. In total, just over 650 healthy bone marrow donors made up the cohort. At the time of sampling, all cohort members were nominally healthy, though unrecorded immune exposures were likely present. Of the roughly 670 cohort members, around 300 had a positive CMV serostatus and 352 had a negative one, while no CMV serostatus was recorded for the donor. A peripheral blood sample was collected from each donor, and TCR beta sequencing was performed on peripheral blood mononuclear cells. Genomic DNA extraction from the blood cell samples was performed with the Qiagen DNeasy Blood Extraction Kit.

General study outcomes and caveats: According to a later analysis, most CMV-associated TCR beta chains appeared to be HLA-restricted, and the HLA associations seemed to be driven largely by CMV exposure. When HLA alleles, especially DR and DQ, strongly co-occurred, TCR associations were difficult to assign to individual alleles. A later analysis found that TCR association rates varied across HLA loci, with DRB1 alleles showing the most associated TCRs and HLA-C alleles the fewest. According to a later genetic analysis, donors in an Asian-associated ancestry cluster had fewer N-insertions in productive TCRs than the approximately 610-donor mean. Linkage disequilibrium might explain the correlated functional status among segregating V segments, but an unknown experimental factor could not be excluded. Several of the top co-occurrence clusters appeared to be linked to parvovirus B19, influenza, CMV and Epstein-Barr virus, according to a later analysis. An earlier analysis of approximately 540 of the donors showed that most TCR beta V segments appeared in productive rearrangements either about 87% or about 30% of the time, which broadly matched IMGT annotations. In vitro tests confirmed that a few of the cytomegalovirus-associated TCR beta chains recognize cytomegalovirus antigens. Because counts were too low, roughly 17 rarely observed V segments, including chromosome 9 orphons, were left out of the earlier analysis of 500 to 750 of the donors. Immune exposure information for the cohort was limited to CMV serostatus. A later analysis associated around 16,000 TCR beta sequences with specific HLA alleles at a false discovery rate of 0.05. In the study, approximately 150 TCR beta chains were listed as associated with cytomegalovirus. In a later genetic analysis, a missense DCLRE1C variant was associated with V-gene and J-gene trimming of TCR beta chains, and the association was replicated in an independent cohort. Roughly uniform sequencing depth across donors was assumed in presence/absence analyses, although this assumption may not hold. Compared with equally common non-associated chains, HLA-associated TCR beta chains in a later analysis were more clonally expanded and had lower generation probabilities. The sequencing pipeline was judged likely to have produced a cluster of highly shared sequence variants as a technical artifact. A further reported finding was that TCR beta sequences accurately predicted the HLA-A and HLA-B alleles for most subjects in the first cohort. This cohort had only TCR beta chains sequenced, and the lack of alpha or paired-chain data limited which features could be detected. Most TCR sequences were seen in very few donors, while some public TCRs were found in many individuals. The authors suggested that the approach could potentially be generalized to other disease states and immunological phenotypes. The classifier was reported to diagnose cytomegalovirus status with high specificity and sensitivity in both the original cohort and the validation cohort. Because the 87-base-pair reads could not distinguish some IMGT-functional V segments, including TRBV6-2 and TRBV6-3, those segments were excluded. Because HLA typing was missing for some donors at each locus, association tests included only the typed subset.

The receptor was isolated from a human donor in good health. The chain joins TRBV5-4 to TRBJ2-2, with 10 bases in between that match TRBD2. The sample consisted of PBMCs. The DNA sequence reads TGTGCCAGCAGCTCTGACCTAGCGGGAGTCGGGTACGGGGAGCTGTTTTTT. Its translation is CASSSDLAGVGYGELFF. The CDR3, completed at both ends by the reference TRBV5-4 and TRBJ2-2 genes, gives the full variable domain ETGVTQSPTHLIKTRGQQVTLRCSSQSGHNTVSWYQQALGQGPQFIFQYYREEENGRGNFPPRFSGLQFPNYSSELNVNALELDDSALYLCASSSDLAGVGYGELFFGEGSRLTVL.